This TCR beta chain derives from a study of technical replicates of blood from several donors. Profiling relied on immunoSEQ multiplex PCR, and the TCRdb table lists in-frame clones only, not all of them. The table lists 60,000 to 90,000 clones, about 97% of them singletons, with roughly 0.3% in the top ten. This CDR3 is built from 16 residues. V shed 1 base and J shed 3 bases, with 15 bases lying between them. CDR1 is SGHDN, CDR2 FVKESK, per germline. The source is a human donor in good health. The sequencing sample was made of T cells isolated from PBMCs. This chain joins TRBV14 and TRBJ2-5; D remains ambiguous. Here the CDR3 reads CASSQGLISGEETQYF. CDR3 in DNA: TGTGCCAGCAGCCAAGGGCTTATTAGTGGAGAAGAGACCCAGTACTTC.